What follows describes a single T cell receptor beta chain. The repertoire was sequenced with immunoSEQ multiplex PCR; TCRdb's copy has only in-frame clones and lacks some. The sample has under 45,000 clones; 95% to 97% are singletons. The CDR3 runs to 14 residues. The germline V and J ends were trimmed by 1 base and 0 bases, with 6 bases remaining between them. Germline CDR1 and CDR2: SQVTM and ANQGSEA. This specimen comes from a study of technical replicates of blood from a handful of donors. The sample taken for sequencing was T cells isolated from PBMCs. This clonotype originated in a human donor in good health. The chain has TRBV29-1 and TRBJ2-2; D ambiguous. This CDR3 reads CSVEGPTNTGELFF. The CDR3 region has the DNA TGCAGCGTTGAAGGGCCGACGAACACCGGGGAGCTGTTTTTT.